This TCR beta chain was sequenced during a study of T cells in Graves' hyperthyroidism and ophthalmopathy. Study observations and caveats: Prediction of ophthalmopathy progression came a median 6.5 months pre-onset. Most expanded thyroid clonotypes above 0.001 also appeared in blood.

Pregnant or lactating patients were excluded, as were those with uncontrolled infection or other autoimmune disease. Based on clinical symptoms, serum thyroxine and TRAb, thyroid ultrasound and orbital computed tomography, diagnoses were reached. Points on this clonotype: Its antigen is unknown. The DNA is omitted, as the CDR3 cannot be located on it reliably, and the CDR3 follows TCRdb's listing.

RNA transcripts served as the template for amplifying TCR beta CDR3 regions. TCR CDR3 underwent first-round RT-PCR with the HTBI primer set. TCRdb analysed the multiplex PCR reads with MiXCR anew, one entry per CDR3 protein. The sample carries about 570,000 distinct CDR3 sequences, about half recorded once. The TCR originated in an adult woman with Graves' disease, either hyperthyroidism or ophthalmopathy (not recorded which). Sample: peripheral blood or thyroid tissue (not recorded which).

The CDR3 protein is CAISEEETPGSCFF. This sequence joins TRBV6-1 and TRBJ2-2; the table calls TRBD2, which could not be checked here. Termini included, the CDR3 measures 14 amino acids. In germline, CDR1 is MNHNS, CDR2 SASEGT.